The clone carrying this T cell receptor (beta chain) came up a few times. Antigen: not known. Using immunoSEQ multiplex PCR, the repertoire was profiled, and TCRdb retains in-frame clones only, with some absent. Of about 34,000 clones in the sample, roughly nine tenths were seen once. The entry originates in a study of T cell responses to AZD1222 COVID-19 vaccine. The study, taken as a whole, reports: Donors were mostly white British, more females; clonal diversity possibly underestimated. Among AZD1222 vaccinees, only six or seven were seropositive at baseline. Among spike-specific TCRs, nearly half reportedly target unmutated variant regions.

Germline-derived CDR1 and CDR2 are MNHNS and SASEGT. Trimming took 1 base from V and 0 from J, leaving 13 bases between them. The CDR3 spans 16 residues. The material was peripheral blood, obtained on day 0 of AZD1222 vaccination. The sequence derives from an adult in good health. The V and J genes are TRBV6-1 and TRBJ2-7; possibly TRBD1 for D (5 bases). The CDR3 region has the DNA TGTGCCAGCAGTGAAGGGGGCGGTGATAGCTCCTACGAGCAGTACTTC. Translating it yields CASSEGGGDSSYEQYF.